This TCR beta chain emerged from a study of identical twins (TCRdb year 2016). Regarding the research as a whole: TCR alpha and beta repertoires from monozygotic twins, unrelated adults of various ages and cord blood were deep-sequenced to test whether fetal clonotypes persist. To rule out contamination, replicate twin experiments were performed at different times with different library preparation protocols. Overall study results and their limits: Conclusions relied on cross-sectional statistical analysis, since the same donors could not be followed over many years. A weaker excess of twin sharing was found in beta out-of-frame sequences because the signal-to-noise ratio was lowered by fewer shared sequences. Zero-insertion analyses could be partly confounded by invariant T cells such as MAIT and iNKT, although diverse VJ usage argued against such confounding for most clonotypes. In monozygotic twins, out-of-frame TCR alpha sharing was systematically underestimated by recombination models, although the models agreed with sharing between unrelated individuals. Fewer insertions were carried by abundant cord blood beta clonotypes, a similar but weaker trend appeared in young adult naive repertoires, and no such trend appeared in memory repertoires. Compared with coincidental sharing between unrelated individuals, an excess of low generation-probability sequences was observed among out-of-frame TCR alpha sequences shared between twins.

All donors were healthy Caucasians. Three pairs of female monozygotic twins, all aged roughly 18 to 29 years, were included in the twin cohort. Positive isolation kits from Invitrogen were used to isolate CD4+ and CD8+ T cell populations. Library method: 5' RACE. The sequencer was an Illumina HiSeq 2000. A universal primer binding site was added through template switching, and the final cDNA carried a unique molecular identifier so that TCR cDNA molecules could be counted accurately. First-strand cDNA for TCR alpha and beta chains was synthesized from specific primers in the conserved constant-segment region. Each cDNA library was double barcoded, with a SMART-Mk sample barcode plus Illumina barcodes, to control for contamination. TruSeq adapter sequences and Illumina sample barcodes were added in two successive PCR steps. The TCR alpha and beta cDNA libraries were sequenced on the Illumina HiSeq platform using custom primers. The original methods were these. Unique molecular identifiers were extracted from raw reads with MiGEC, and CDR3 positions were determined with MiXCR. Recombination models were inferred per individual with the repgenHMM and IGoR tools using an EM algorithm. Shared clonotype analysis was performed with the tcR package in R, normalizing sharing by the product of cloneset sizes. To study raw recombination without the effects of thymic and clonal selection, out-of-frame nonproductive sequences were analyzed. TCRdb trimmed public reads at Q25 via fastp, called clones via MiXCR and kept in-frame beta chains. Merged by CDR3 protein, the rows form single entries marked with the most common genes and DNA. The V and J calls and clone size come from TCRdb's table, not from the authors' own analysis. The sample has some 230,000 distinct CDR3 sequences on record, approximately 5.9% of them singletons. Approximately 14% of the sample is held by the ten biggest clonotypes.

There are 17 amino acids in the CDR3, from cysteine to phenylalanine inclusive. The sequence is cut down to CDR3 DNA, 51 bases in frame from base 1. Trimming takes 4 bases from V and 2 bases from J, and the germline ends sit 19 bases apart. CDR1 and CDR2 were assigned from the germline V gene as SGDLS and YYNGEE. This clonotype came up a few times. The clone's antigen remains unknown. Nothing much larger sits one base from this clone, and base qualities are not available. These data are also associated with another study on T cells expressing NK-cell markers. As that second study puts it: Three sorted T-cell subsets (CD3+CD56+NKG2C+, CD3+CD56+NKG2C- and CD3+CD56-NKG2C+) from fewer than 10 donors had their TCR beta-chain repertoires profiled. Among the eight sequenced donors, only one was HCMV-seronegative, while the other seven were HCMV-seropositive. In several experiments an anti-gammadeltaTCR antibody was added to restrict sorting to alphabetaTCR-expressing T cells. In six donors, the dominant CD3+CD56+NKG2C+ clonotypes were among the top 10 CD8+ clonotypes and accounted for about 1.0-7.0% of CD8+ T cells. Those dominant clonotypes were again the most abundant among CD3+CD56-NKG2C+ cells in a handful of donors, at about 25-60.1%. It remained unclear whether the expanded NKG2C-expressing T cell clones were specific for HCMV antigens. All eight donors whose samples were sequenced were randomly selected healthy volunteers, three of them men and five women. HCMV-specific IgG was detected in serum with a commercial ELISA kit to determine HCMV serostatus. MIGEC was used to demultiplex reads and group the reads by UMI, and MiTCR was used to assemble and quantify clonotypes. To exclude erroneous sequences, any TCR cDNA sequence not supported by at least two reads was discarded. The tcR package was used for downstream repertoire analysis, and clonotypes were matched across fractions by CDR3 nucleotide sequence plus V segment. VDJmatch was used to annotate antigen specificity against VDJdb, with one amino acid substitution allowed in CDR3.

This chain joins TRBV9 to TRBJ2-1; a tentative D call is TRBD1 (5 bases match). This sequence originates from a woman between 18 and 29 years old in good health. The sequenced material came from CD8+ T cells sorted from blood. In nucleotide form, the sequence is TGTGCCAGCAGCCCGACTGACCGGACATACACCTACAATGAGCAGTTCTTC. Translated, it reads CASSPTDRTYTYNEQFF. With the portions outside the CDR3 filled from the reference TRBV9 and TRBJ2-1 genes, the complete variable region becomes DSGVTQTPKHLITATGQRVTLRCSPRSGDLSVYWYQQSLDQGLQFLIQYYNGEERAKGNILERFSAQQFPDLHSELNLSSLELGDSALYFCASSPTDRTYTYNEQFFGPGTRLTVL.